This TCR beta chain was recorded in a study of blood T cell dynamics during melanoma immunotherapy (TCRdb year 2020). Background on the whole study: All patients had metastatic melanoma and were given first-line pembrolizumab or nivolumab plus ipilimumab as standard of care in the United Kingdom. To find early correlates of response, the study profiled the peripheral T cell receptor repertoires of patients with metastatic melanoma both before and after one cycle of checkpoint inhibitor therapy. The training cohort was made up of consecutive patients, while a further independent group of patients from the same centre was pooled to form an external validation set. Broader findings and caveats from the paper: The relatively small sample size was acknowledged as something that could potentially limit how far the results can be generalized. Whether the T cell clones behind the repertoire changes were melanoma-specific or instead reflected general immune activation was something the study could not determine. A bifurcated reorganization of the PBMC repertoire at W3, with increased clonality or increased diversity, was observed in patients who later achieved disease control, unlike in progressors.

Taken from the germline V gene, the CDR1 and CDR2 loops are SGHTS and YDEGEE. The germline V and J ends show losses of 4 bases and 0 bases respectively, and no gene match explains 10 bases of the junction. Spanning cysteine to phenylalanine, the CDR3 consists of 18 amino acids. The retained sequence is limited to the CDR3, 54 bases, with the frame set at the first base. Every bulk PBMC sample had a fixed 350 ng of DNA loaded. The immunoSEQ TCRb Assay kit was used according to manufacturer instructions to amplify TCR beta CDR3 sequences from genomic DNA. The KAPA Library Quantification Kit for Illumina platforms was used to quantify pooled libraries by qPCR. Pooled libraries were clustered at 0.6-1.1 pM and sequenced on an Illumina NextSeq 500. The paper's data handling went like this. Analysis of the TCR data relied on immunoSEQ ANALYZER and the R LymphoSeq package. A rearrangement efficiency score was calculated as productive divided by the sum of productive and non-productive CDR3 sequences. Clonality was assessed using the Gini coefficient and diversity using the Renyi index at alpha=1, with pairwise comparisons between timepoints within each patient. In LymphoSeq, clonal relatedness was computed with an edit distance of 3 and repertoire similarity was computed with the Bhattacharyya coefficient. To classify response, a linear discriminant analysis based on week-3 changes in clonality and diversity was built using the R MASS and caret packages. TCRdb mirrors the immuneACCESS table, restricted to in-frame sequences. Some clones are absent from its copies; in checked studies, under half trace to an unresolved V gene, and the reason for the others is unknown. That table gives V, J and clone size, and the DNA gave D and trimming. The sample records roughly 15,000 clones, over 75% of which are singletons. The ten largest clones add up to around 6% of the sample.

The meaning of the sample's time point label: pre-treatment baseline. Blood was sampled before treatment (T0) and at week 3 (W3), after the first cycle of checkpoint blockade. Except for two patients with rapid clinical progression, response was assessed 12 weeks after the first infusion by RECIST 1.1; disease control meant complete response, partial response or stable disease. Patients were excluded for prior systemic cancer treatment, concomitant immunosuppressant therapy or synchronous other active malignancies. To track both circulating cells and T cell turnover, TCR beta was sequenced from bulk PBMC as well as from plasma cell-free DNA. PBMC were isolated from blood with Lymphoprep and SepMate tubes, followed by red cell lysis. QIAamp DNA Blood Mini kits were used to extract DNA from PBMC and from sorted T cell subsets. Of note for this clone: Its antigen specificity is not known. Base quality data are lacking; no much larger clone is found one base away.

Specimen: blood, collected from a patient treated with checkpoint blockade. The sequence joins TRBV5-8 to TRBJ2-1; 10 nucleotides in the junction match TRBD2. The receptor comes from a human donor with melanoma. The CDR3 corresponds to CASSLLLLAGDSYNEQFF. The nucleotides read TGTGCCAGCAGCCTCCTCCTTCTAGCGGGGGACTCCTACAATGAGCAGTTCTTC.